This TCR beta chain was sequenced in a study of shared clonotypes between healthy human individuals. Turning to the study itself: Per donor, three plates held CD4 naive cells, three held CD4 memory, two held CD8 naive and one held CD8 memory.

Libraries were prepared by immunoSEQ multiplex PCR; TCRdb keeps only in-frame clonotypes and omits some of them. Counted here are 150,000 to 200,000 clones, approximately 61% occurring once; the ten biggest clones make up about 10%. Germline CDR1 and CDR2: MNHEY and SVGAGI. CDR3 length equals 15 residues. Unmatched junction bases numbered 5, after V lost 5 bases and J lost 3 bases. The sample consisted of memory CD4+ T cells sorted from blood. Specified subset: CD45RA-negative fraction. The chain recombines TRBV6-5 with TRBJ2-2, with 8 bases aligning to TRBD1. This TCR was sampled from a young man in good health. The DNA of the CDR3 is TGTGCCAGCAGTACCGGGACAGGTGACACCGGGGAGCTGTTTTTT. As protein: CASSTGTGDTGELFF.